This TCR beta chain stems from a study of STAT3 mutations in large granular lymphocyte leukemia. This table comes from immunoSEQ multiplex PCR, and its TCRdb copy is limited to in-frame clones, with some not included. The sample lists about 5,500 clones; roughly 94% were seen once. Germline lookup yields CDR1 MNHEY and CDR2 SMNVEV (reference sequence). V lost 0 bases and J lost 7, with 16 bases in between. CDR3 length: 15 amino acids. As for this clone: Its antigen remains unidentified.

Study-level findings and limits: Every T-cell large granular lymphocyte leukemia patient had at least one immunodominant TCR beta clonotype.

The V gene is TRBV27, the J gene TRBJ2-7; no clear D. The receptor was isolated from a man aged 55 to 70 with T-cell large granular lymphocyte leukemia. Some clones in this sample may be carry-over from other donors' samples. Sequences were obtained from peripheral blood mononuclear cells. CDR3 sequence reads: CASSLSVSTLREQYF. The CDR3 region has the DNA TGTGCCAGCAGTTTATCAGTCTCCACCTTACGGGAGCAGTACTTC.